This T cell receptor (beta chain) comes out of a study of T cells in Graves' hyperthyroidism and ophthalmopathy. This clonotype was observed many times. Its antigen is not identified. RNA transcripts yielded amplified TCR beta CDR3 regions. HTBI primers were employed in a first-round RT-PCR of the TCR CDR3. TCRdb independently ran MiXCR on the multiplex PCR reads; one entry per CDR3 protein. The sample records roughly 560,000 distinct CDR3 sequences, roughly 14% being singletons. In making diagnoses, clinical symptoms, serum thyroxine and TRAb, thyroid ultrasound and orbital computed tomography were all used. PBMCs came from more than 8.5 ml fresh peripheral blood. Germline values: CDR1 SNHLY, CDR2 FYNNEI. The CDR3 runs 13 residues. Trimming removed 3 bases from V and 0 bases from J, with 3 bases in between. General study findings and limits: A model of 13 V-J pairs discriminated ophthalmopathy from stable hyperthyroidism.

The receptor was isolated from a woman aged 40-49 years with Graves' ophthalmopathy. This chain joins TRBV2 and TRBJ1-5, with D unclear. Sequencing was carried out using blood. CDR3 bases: TGTGCCAGCAGTGAGAGTAGCAATCAGCCCCAGCATTTT. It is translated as CASSESSNQPQHF.